Below, 20 T cell receptor beta chains from the same sample are listed, as sequenced in a study of T cells in Graves' hyperthyroidism and ophthalmopathy. Researchers amplified the TCR beta CDR3 regions from RNA transcripts. HTBI primers drove first-round RT-PCR of the TCR CDR3. In TCRdb, the multiplex PCR reads were re-called with MiXCR into one record per CDR3 protein. The data contain about 460,000 distinct CDR3 sequences, about 20% of them singletons. The sample was blood. Receptors were obtained from a woman between 65 and 79 years old with Graves' ophthalmopathy.

CDR3 DNA: TGTGCCAGCAGCGTAGACGGGGGTGAGACCCAGTACTTC. This encodes CASSVDGGETQYF. V usage is TRBV9 and J usage is TRBJ2-5, with D possibly matching TRBD2 (6 bases). The CDR3 loop spans 13 amino acids. Germline V lookup: CDR1 SGDLS, CDR2 YYNGEE. V lost 0 bases to trimming and J lost 5 bases, with 8 bases between them.

This clonotype was counted at least ten times. This chain joins TRBV12-3 or TRBV12-4 and TRBJ2-7; perhaps TRBD2 as D (5 bases). V gave up 0 bases and J gave up 2 bases, with 8 bases separating them. This CDR3 has 14 amino acids. The CDR3 nucleotides are TGTGCCAGCAGTTTAGCGGGAGCAACCTACGAGCAGTACTTC. Protein sequence: CASSLAGATYEQYF.

The chain carries TRBV7-2 and TRBJ2-7; 7 nucleotides agree with TRBD2. V shed 3 bases, J shed 3 bases, and the junction held 5 bases outside the gene matches. Looked up from germline, CDR1 is SGHTA and CDR2 is FQGNSA. CDR3 length: 14 residues. The CDR3: CASSFAGELYEQYF. CDR3 nucleotides: TGTGCCAGCAGCTTCGCGGGAGAGCTCTACGAGCAGTACTTC.

The chain joins TRBV15 to TRBJ1-3; no firm D call. Looked up from germline, CDR1 is LNHNV and CDR2 is YYDKDF (reference sequence). The CDR3 contains 12 residues. V was cut by 5 bases and J by 4 bases, with 6 bases left in between. The CDR3 loop reads CATSGIGNTIYF. Here the CDR3 DNA reads TGTGCCACCAGCGGGATCGGAAACACCATATATTTT.

The rearrangement uses TRBV28 and TRBJ1-6; D remains unclear. V lost 4 bases, J lost 5 bases, and 15 bases lay in between. This CDR3 has 16 residues. CDR1 and CDR2 from the germline V gene are MDHEN and SYDVKM. CDR3 protein: CASSSATVGNNSPLHF. In nucleotides, the CDR3 is TGTGCCAGCAGTTCGGCGACCGTGGGGAATAATTCACCCCTCCACTTT.

The V gene is TRBV6-1, the J gene TRBJ1-3; no reliable D call. Germline lookup yields CDR1 MNHNS and CDR2 SASEGT. CDR3 length equals 16 residues. V lost 7 bases and J lost 1, with 17 bases in between. CDR3 amino acids: CASTQGQPGSGNTIYF. CDR3 nucleotides: TGTGCCAGCACCCAAGGGCAGCCGGGGTCTGGAAACACCATATATTTT.

The table lists this clonotype with many counts. The chain has TRBV7-3 and TRBJ2-1; 7 bases line up with TRBD2. CDR3 length: 15 residues. V was clipped by 5 bases and J by 2 bases; unmatched bases: 6. Per germline, CDR1 SGHTA and CDR2 FQGTGA. The CDR3 region is CASSEGTSAYNEQFF. CDR3 nucleotides: TGTGCCAGCAGCGAAGGTACTAGCGCCTACAATGAGCAGTTCTTC.

This clonotype was seen at least ten times. The V call is TRBV2, the J call TRBJ2-1; 10 bases match TRBD2. The CDR3 length is 14 residues. V lost 9 bases and J lost 7; bases outside the gene matches: 9. Per the germline V gene, CDR1 is SNHLY and CDR2 is FYNNEI. In DNA, the CDR3 is TGTGCCAGTTTCGGACTAGCGGTAACGAATGAGCAGTTCTTC. It codes for CASFGLAVTNEQFF.

A note on this clonotype: A much larger clone sits a single nucleotide away, making a read error possible. The chain joins TRBV20-1 to TRBJ2-5, with a possible D match to TRBD1 (5 bases). Per germline, CDR1 DFQATT and CDR2 SNEGSKA (reference sequence). CDR3 length: 12 amino acids. CDR3 sequence (DNA): TGCAGTGGCAGGGCACAGCTAGAGCCCCAGTACTTC. It encodes CSGRAQLEPQYF.

This clonotype was observed many times. This rearrangement joins TRBV11-2 to TRBJ1-2; a weak D match, TRBD1 (6 bases). Germline loops: CDR1 SGHAT, CDR2 FQNNGV. There are 15 residues in the CDR3. Between the trimmed V and J ends, which lost 6 bases and 3 bases, there was a span of 17 bases. In DNA, the CDR3 is TGTGCCAGCAGGAGGAGGGGGGGGCCTGACTATGGCTACACCTTC. It translates to CASRRRGGPDYGYTF.

The V and J genes are TRBV9 and TRBJ1-3, with a possible D match to TRBD1 (6 bases). The CDR3 spans 17 residues. V was cut by 0 bases and J by 0 bases, with 13 bases left in between. The germline CDR1 and CDR2 sequences are SGDLS and YYNGEE. The CDR3 region is CASSVAGAMLSGNTIYF. In DNA, the CDR3 is TGTGCCAGCAGCGTAGCAGGGGCCATGCTCTCTGGAAACACCATATATTTT.

In this sample, this clonotype turned up many times. The J gene is TRBJ2-7, the V gene TRBV10-3, with TRBD2 identical over 7 bases. The trim removed 5 bases at V and 0 bases at J, leaving 7 bases unmatched. The CDR3 length is 15 residues. CDR1 is ENHRY, CDR2 SYGVKD, per germline. CDR3 protein: CAISQAGQSSYEQYF. DNA of the CDR3: TGTGCCATCAGTCAAGCGGGGCAGAGCTCCTACGAGCAGTACTTC.

This clonotype was seen only a few times. The chain links TRBV29-1 to TRBJ2-1; 9 nucleotides match TRBD1. The CDR3 is 16 residues long. Germline V gene data show CDR1 as SQVTM and CDR2 as ANQGSEA. V lost 5 bases and J lost 2; bases outside the gene matches: 10. The CDR3 DNA sequence: TGCAGCGTTCTTTACCGGGACAGGGAGGCCTACAATGAGCAGTTCTTC. The encoded protein is CSVLYRDREAYNEQFF.

This clonotype was detected a few times. This chain uses TRBV29-1 with TRBJ2-7, with a weak D call TRBD1 (5 bases). Germline CDR1 SQVTM, CDR2 ANQGSEA. This CDR3 has 10 amino acids. V was pared by 6 bases and J by 10 bases, with 13 bases between. The CDR3 nucleotides are TGCAGCGTCATTACAGGAATACAGTACTTC. This encodes CSVITGIQYF.

This clonotype was counted a few times. J is TRBJ1-2 and V is TRBV28, with a weak D call TRBD1 (5 bases). Trimming shortened V by 6 bases and J by 0 bases, and 11 bases separated the two germline ends. CDR3 length equals 14 residues. From germline, CDR1 is MDHEN and CDR2 SYDVKM. CDR3 loop: CASRPGPSNYGYTF. In DNA form, the CDR3 reads TGTGCCAGCAGGCCGGGGCCCTCTAACTATGGCTACACCTTC.

This clonotype was observed a single time. This sequence joins TRBV5-6 and TRBJ2-2; D assignment may be TRBD1 or TRBD2 (6 bases each). The CDR3 consists of 17 residues. Trimming left V 5 bases short and J 3 bases short, with 20 bases between. Germline V CDR1 and CDR2: SGHDT, YYEEEE. This CDR3 is CASRLPGAGWDTGELFF. Here the CDR3 DNA reads TGTGCCAGCAGGTTACCGGGGGCCGGTTGGGACACCGGGGAGCTGTTTTTT.

As concerns this clonotype: A read error may account for a junction end that differs from germline. The CDR3 reads CASSLRGGDNTGELFF. CDR3 nucleotide sequence: TGTGCTAGCAGCTTAAGAGGGGGAGACAACACCGGGGAGCTGTTTTTT. This chain joins TRBV7-7 and TRBJ2-2; perhaps TRBD1 as D (6 bases). CDR1 is SSHAT, CDR2 FNYEAQ, per germline (reference sequence). The CDR3 sequence is 16 residues long. Drawing the rest from reference TRBV7-7 and TRBJ2-2, the complete variable domain is GAGVSQSPRYKVTKRGQDVTLRCDPISSHATLYWYQQALGQGPEFLTYFNYEAQPDKSGLPSDRFSAERPEGSISTLTIQRTEQRDSAMYRCASSLRGGDNTGELFFGEGSRLTVL.

This clonotype was recorded a few times. The genes are TRBV3-1 and TRBJ2-7; tentatively, D is TRBD1 (5 bases). V lost 3 bases and J 4 bases, leaving 16 bases between the germline ends. The CDR3 length is 15 residues. Germline lookup yields CDR1 LGHDT and CDR2 YNNKEL (reference sequence). The CDR3 region has the DNA TGTGCCAGCAGCCAGAGATGGGGCAGTGCTTACGAGCAGTACTTC. Translated, it gives CASSQRWGSAYEQYF.

This clonotype was detected a few times. This rearrangement joins TRBV7-2 to TRBJ2-4; 10 positions agree with TRBD2. The V gene end was trimmed by 0 bases and the J gene end by 8 bases; junction bases not matched to a gene: 4. Germline V gene data show CDR1 as SGHTA and CDR2 as FQGNSA. The CDR3 is made up of 15 amino acids. The CDR3 DNA reads TGTGCCAGCAGCTTAGCCCCTAGCGGGAGTGACATTCAGTACTTC. As protein: CASSLAPSGSDIQYF.

The genes are TRBV11-2 and TRBJ2-1; D remains ambiguous. Trimming took 0 bases from V and 11 from J, leaving 14 bases between them. Germline V lookup: CDR1 SGHAT, CDR2 FQNNGV. The CDR3 runs 14 residues. In nucleotides, the CDR3 is TGTGCCAGCAGCTTAGATCGTGCCGTCTACCAGCAGTTCTTC. Encoded protein: CASSLDRAVYQQFF.